These 8 T cell receptor beta chains originate from one sample sequenced in a study of T cell changes during pregnancy in multiple sclerosis. Profiling relied on immunoSEQ multiplex PCR, and the TCRdb table lists in-frame clones only, not all of them. The sample lists 65,000 to 70,000 clones, approximately 92% occurring once. The sequenced sample was peripheral blood, obtained in the third trimester of pregnancy. The receptors derive from a female donor in good health, enrolled as a control in a pregnancy study.

This clone was recorded a few times. J is TRBJ1-1 and V is TRBV6-5; D is ambiguous. Trimming left V 5 bases short and J 8 bases short, with 9 bases between. The CDR3 spans 11 residues. Germline V gene sequence: CDR1 MNHEY, CDR2 SVGAGI. CDR3 amino acids: CASSRRGEAFF. CDR3 coding DNA: TGTGCCAGCAGTCGGCGGGGAGAAGCTTTCTTT.

Of note for this clone: The junction shows a germline mismatch at one end, possibly a read error. The chain recombines TRBV5-8 with TRBJ2-7, with D possibly being TRBD2 (5 bases). The CDR3 contains 9 residues. From germline, CDR1 is SGHTS and CDR2 YDEGEE. Here the CDR3 reads CASGLLSHF. DNA of the CDR3: TGTGCCAGCGGACTTCTTTCCCACTTC.

The chain couples TRBV7-9 to TRBJ2-5; 8 bases map to TRBD1. With 4 bases clipped from V and 5 bases from J, the junction kept 0 bases outside the gene matches. The germline gives CDR1 SEHNR, CDR2 FQNEAQ (reference sequence). This CDR3 is 12 amino acids long. In nucleotides, the CDR3 is TGTGCCAGCAGCTACAGGGGGGAGACCCAGTACTTC. This sequence encodes CASSYRGETQYF.

This chain uses TRBV9 with TRBJ1-3, with D unclear. Germline V lookup: CDR1 SGDLS, CDR2 YYNGEE. V shed 0 bases and J shed 8 bases, with 12 bases lying between them. The CDR3 covers 14 residues. CDR3 in amino acids: CASSVGGSPYTIYF. The CDR3 nucleotides are TGTGCCAGCAGCGTAGGAGGGTCTCCGTACACCATATATTTT. Using reference TRBV9 and TRBJ1-3 for the parts outside the CDR3, the full variable domain is DSGVTQTPKHLITATGQRVTLRCSPRSGDLSVYWYQQSLDQGLQFLIQYYNGEERAKGNILERFSAQQFPDLHSELNLSSLELGDSALYFCASSVGGSPYTIYFGEGSWLTVV.

V usage is TRBV4-2 and J usage is TRBJ2-2; maybe TRBD2 (6 bases). The CDR3 runs 14 residues. V was shortened by 1 base and J by 5 bases, with 8 bases between the two germline ends. CDR1 is LGHNA, CDR2 YNFKEQ, per germline. For the CDR3, the DNA is TGTGCCAGCAGCCAAGTGGGACTTACCGGGGAGCTGTTTTTT. Translated: CASSQVGLTGELFF.

V usage is TRBV11-2 and J usage is TRBJ2-6; 12 nucleotides align to TRBD1. Trimming at V came to 6 bases and at J to 3 bases, leaving 9 bases not matched to a gene. The CDR3 length is 18 residues. The germline V gene encodes CDR1 SGHAT and CDR2 FQNNGV. The CDR3 spells CASRHRDRGRVGANVLTF. The DNA for the CDR3 is TGTGCCAGCAGACACCGGGACAGGGGGCGCGTTGGGGCCAACGTCCTGACTTTC.

This sequence joins TRBV6-5 and TRBJ2-7, with 9 bases fitting TRBD2. There are 14 residues in the CDR3. Trimming cost V 0 bases and J 5 bases; bases outside gene matches: 2. The germline gives CDR1 MNHEY, CDR2 SVGAGI. The DNA for the CDR3 is TGTGCCAGCAGTTACTCGCTAGCGGGAAACGAGCAGTACTTC. Its protein is CASSYSLAGNEQYF.

The V and J genes are TRBV10-3 and TRBJ1-3; D is unclear. The CDR3 runs to 17 residues. Germline assignment: CDR1 ENHRY and CDR2 SYGVKD. V was trimmed by 2 bases and J by 4 bases, leaving 18 bases between them. The CDR3 sequence: CAISERLAQQIGNTIYF. In DNA form, the CDR3 reads TGTGCCATCAGTGAGAGGCTTGCACAGCAGATCGGAAACACCATATATTTT.